The 29 T cell receptor beta chains below all came from one sample that was sequenced in a study of T cells in localized non-small cell lung cancer. Some clones are missing from TCRdb's copy, which holds only in-frame ones; the method was immunoSEQ multiplex PCR. The table has approximately 1,800 clones, less than 40% seen once. This material consisted of lung tumor tissue, taken before any cancer treatment. The receptors come from a female donor older than 55 with stage II squamous cell lung carcinoma.

The CDR3 DNA sequence: TGCGCCAGCAGCTCTGGGACAGGGGTCGAGACCCAGTACTTC. Translation: CASSSGTGVETQYF. V gene TRBV5-1 combines with J gene TRBJ2-5; TRBD1 matches 10 bases. Germline V CDR1 and CDR2: SGHRS, YFSETQ. V shed 3 bases and J 5 bases; nucleotides not matched to a gene: 4. The CDR3 runs to 14 residues.

This chain uses TRBV11-3 with TRBJ2-1, with D unresolved. V was cut by 6 bases and J by 4 bases, with 19 bases left in between. The CDR3 loop spans 16 amino acids. Germline V lookup: CDR1 SGHNT, CDR2 YENEEA. The DNA of the CDR3 is TGTGCCAGCAGGGAAAAGCAGGAGTTGGGTTACAATGAGCAGTTCTTC. Its translation: CASREKQELGYNEQFF.

This clone turned up a few times. The gene calls are TRBV6-8 and TRBJ1-2, with 8 positions matching TRBD1. The CDR3 runs to 15 residues. Germline V gene lookup returns CDR1 MNHGY and CDR2 SAAAGT. J lost 6 bases, V lost 5 bases, and 11 bases had no gene match. The CDR3 region is CASSHAFETGDGYTF. The DNA of the CDR3 is TGTGCCAGCAGTCACGCATTTGAGACAGGGGATGGCTACACCTTC.

The V and J genes are TRBV10-3 and TRBJ1-2; no clear D gene. Germline V gives CDR1 ENHRY, CDR2 SYGVKD. Trimming stripped 2 bases from V and 8 bases from J, with 9 bases between. This CDR3 has 12 amino acids. The DNA of the CDR3 is TGTGCCATCAGTGAGGTCACGGGAGGCTACACCTTC. It encodes CAISEVTGGYTF.

This clone was detected only a few times. CDR3 sequence reads: CASSVQGQYGYTF. The CDR3 bases are TGTGCCAGCAGCGTTCAGGGTCAGTATGGCTACACCTTC. The chain has TRBV9 and TRBJ1-2; D possibly corresponds to TRBD1 (5 bases). V was cut by 2 bases and J by 5 bases, with 10 bases left in between. In germline, CDR1 is SGDLS, CDR2 YYNGEE. The CDR3 length is 13 residues.

CDR3: CASSLGPLAGAQEQYF. CDR3 coding DNA: TGCGCCAGCAGCTTGGGCCCGCTAGCGGGGGCTCAGGAGCAGTACTTC. The chain is built from TRBV5-1 and TRBJ2-7, with 10 bases lining up with TRBD2. Germline trimming cut 0 bases from V and 7 bases from J; bases unmatched to any gene: 10. Germline CDR1 and CDR2: SGHRS and YFSETQ. CDR3 length equals 16 residues.

V and J are TRBV18 and TRBJ2-6; D may be TRBD2 (5 bases). CDR3 length: 17 amino acids. CDR1 is KGHSH, CDR2 LQKENI, per germline. V shed 5 bases and J shed 1 base, with 15 bases lying between them. The CDR3 coding sequence is TGTGCCAGCTCAGGATTTCCCCCGGGGTCTGGGGCCAACGTCCTGACTTTC. It encodes CASSGFPPGSGANVLTF. Using reference TRBV18 and TRBJ2-6 for the parts outside the CDR3, the full variable domain is NAGVMQNPRHLVRRRGQEARLRCSPMKGHSHVYWYRQLPEEGLKFMVYLQKENIIDESGMPKERFSAEFPKEGPSILRIQQVVRGDSAAYFCASSGFPPGSGANVLTFGAGSRLTVL.

The chain combines TRBV5-1 with TRBJ1-3, with D maybe TRBD1 (6 bases). V was trimmed by 1 base and J by 3 bases, leaving 11 bases between them. Germline V gene lookup returns CDR1 SGHRS and CDR2 YFSETQ. The CDR3 runs 15 residues. The CDR3 sequence: CASSLRGEDGNTIYF. In DNA form, the CDR3 reads TGCGCCAGCAGCTTGAGGGGGGAAGATGGAAACACCATATATTTT.

The chain uses TRBV19 and TRBJ2-7; possible D gene TRBD1, 5 bases. The CDR3 extends over 15 amino acids. V was trimmed by 5 bases and J by 3 bases, leaving 17 bases between them. CDR1 and CDR2 from the germline V gene are LNHDA and SQIVND (reference sequence). CDR3 amino acids: CASSPDRVENYEQYF. The CDR3 region has the DNA TGTGCCAGTAGTCCAGACAGAGTAGAAAACTACGAGCAGTACTTC.

This clone was recorded only once. The V gene is TRBV9, the J gene TRBJ2-3; 9 bases fit TRBD2. V was pared by 0 bases and J by 2 bases, with 4 bases of the junction left unmatched. Looked up from germline, CDR1 is SGDLS and CDR2 is YYNGEE. This CDR3 has 16 residues. CDR3 nucleotides: TGTGCCAGCAGCGTAGCTAGCGGGGACTTCACAGATACGCAGTATTTT. As protein: CASSVASGDFTDTQYF.

This clone occurred a few times. The chain joins TRBV18 to TRBJ1-1, with D perhaps matching TRBD1 (5 bases). The CDR3 loop spans 15 amino acids. V lost 1 base and J 4 bases, leaving 13 bases between the germline ends. Germline V CDR1 and CDR2: KGHSH, LQKENI. The CDR3 region has the DNA TGTGCCAGCTCACCACGGGGACCCGGAGGCACTGAAGCTTTCTTT. Its translation: CASSPRGPGGTEAFF.

V gene TRBV1 combines with J gene TRBJ2-2; TRBD1 is the table's D call, not checked against the DNA. TRBV1 is labeled a pseudogene. The CDR3 covers 16 residues. CDR3 nucleotides: TGCGCCAGCAGCCAAGCGAGGACAGGATACACCGGGGAGCTGTTTTTT. Its protein is CASSQARTGYTGELFF.

This clone turned up a few times. This rearrangement joins TRBV29-1 to TRBJ2-1, with no clear D. The CDR3 consists of 12 residues. V was cut by 4 bases and J by 6 bases, with 10 bases left in between. Germline lookup yields CDR1 SQVTM and CDR2 ANQGSEA. CDR3 sequence: CSVVAPSNEQFF. Here the CDR3 DNA reads TGCAGCGTTGTGGCCCCAAGCAATGAGCAGTTCTTC.

The chain joins TRBV19 to TRBJ2-1, with TRBD2 identical over 9 bases. The CDR3 loop spans 14 amino acids. CDR1 is LNHDA and CDR2 is SQIVND in the germline V gene (reference sequence). V gave up 5 bases and J gave up 12 bases; unmatched junction bases: 11. CDR3 sequence reads: CASSDPGLANLQFF. In nucleotides, the CDR3 is TGTGCCAGTAGTGACCCGGGACTAGCTAATCTGCAGTTCTTC.

This clone is medium-sized in the sample. The V call is TRBV6-8, the J call TRBJ2-5; 7 bases agree with TRBD2. This CDR3 is 16 amino acids long. The junction had 11 bases not matched to a gene; V was cut back by 5 bases and J by 2 bases. Per the germline V gene, CDR1 is MNHGY and CDR2 is SAAAGT. The CDR3 nucleotides read TGTGCCAGCAGTGTACGCGGGGGTGGGTGGCAAGAGACCCAGTACTTC. Residues: CASSVRGGGWQETQYF.

By sample share, this clone is medium-sized. The gene calls are TRBV2 and TRBJ1-5, with D tentatively TRBD1 (6 bases). V lost 3 bases, J lost 2 bases, and 17 bases lay in between. This CDR3 contains 17 residues. CDR1 SNHLY and CDR2 FYNNEI come from the germline V gene. The CDR3 region has the DNA TGTGCCAGCAGTGATGTCGGGGGGGCCGAACGCAATCAGCCCCAGCATTTT. Translation: CASSDVGGAERNQPQHF.

CDR3 nucleotide sequence: TGCAGCGTTGAGCTGGGGACTGGCACAGATACGCAGTATTTT. This gives the protein CSVELGTGTDTQYF. This chain connects TRBV29-1 to TRBJ2-3; possibly TRBD2 for D (6 bases). V lost 3 bases, J lost 1 base, and 11 bases lay in between. Per germline, CDR1 SQVTM and CDR2 ANQGSEA. This CDR3 contains 14 residues.

V and J are TRBV19 and TRBJ1-2, with 7 bases identical to TRBD1. Losses at the gene ends were 6 bases for V and 7 bases for J; bases not matched to a gene: 17. The germline gives CDR1 LNHDA, CDR2 SQIVND (reference sequence). The CDR3 loop spans 16 amino acids. CDR3 nucleotides: TGTGCCAGTAGAACCACCGGGACAGCGATCCTTTCTGGCTACACCTTC. It is translated as CASRTTGTAILSGYTF.

The chain is built from TRBV30 and TRBJ2-7; 8 bases are a match to TRBD1. The CDR3 totals 12 residues. CDR1 is GTSNPN and CDR2 is SVGIG in the germline V gene (reference sequence). V shed 5 bases, J shed 4 bases, and the junction held 4 bases outside the gene matches. The CDR3 is CAWDRGQYEQYF. CDR3 DNA: TGTGCCTGGGACAGGGGCCAGTACGAGCAGTACTTC.

This clone was counted only a few times. The gene calls are TRBV30 and TRBJ2-6, with unresolved D. Germline V CDR1 and CDR2: GTSNPN, SVGIG (reference sequence). Trimming shortened V by 4 bases and J by 1 base, and 5 bases separated the two germline ends. CDR3 length: 13 amino acids. CDR3 in amino acids: CAWTPSGANVLTF. The DNA for the CDR3 is TGTGCCTGGACCCCTTCTGGGGCCAACGTCCTGACTTTC.

The chain couples TRBV12-5 to TRBJ2-7; TRBD2 matches 14 bases. The CDR3 loop spans 17 amino acids. Germline V lookup: CDR1 LGHNT, CDR2 FRNRAP. The junction had 3 bases not matched to a gene; V was cut back by 0 bases and J by 2 bases. As DNA, the CDR3 is TGTGCTAGTGGTTTGGTACTGGGACTAGCGGGGGCCTACGAGCAGTACTTC. Translation gives CASGLVLGLAGAYEQYF.

By sample share, this clone is medium-sized (0.01 to 0.1%). The chain is built from TRBV11-3 and TRBJ1-5; D not certain. In germline, CDR1 is SGHNT, CDR2 YENEEA. V was shortened by 5 bases and J by 11 bases, with 19 bases between the two germline ends. The length of the CDR3 is 14 residues. CDR3 sequence: CASSPPTGEVTQHF. DNA of the CDR3: TGTGCCAGCAGCCCACCAACGGGTGAGGTGACCCAGCATTTT.

In DNA form, the CDR3 reads TGCAGCGTTGAAGACAAGTGGTATGGCTACACCTTC. This codes for CSVEDKWYGYTF. J is TRBJ1-2 and V is TRBV29-1; no definite D call. CDR1 and CDR2 from the germline V gene are SQVTM and ANQGSEA. The V end was cut by 0 bases, the J end by 5 bases, with 7 bases between. This CDR3 is built from 12 residues. The full variable domain, with the rest looked up from reference TRBV29-1 and TRBJ1-2, is SAVISQKPSRDICQRGTSLTIQCQVDSQVTMMFWYRQQPGQSLTLIATANQGSEATYESGFVIDKFPISRPNLTFSTLTVSNMSPEDSSIYLCSVEDKWYGYTFGSGTRLTVV.

This clone was detected only a few times. This chain connects TRBV2 to TRBJ2-1; D is perhaps TRBD1 (6 bases). The CDR3 has 13 amino acids. In germline, CDR1 is SNHLY, CDR2 FYNNEI. Trimming took off 3 bases at V and 6 bases at J, with 9 bases between the two ends. The CDR3: CASSERGTNEQFF. CDR3 coding DNA: TGTGCCAGCAGTGAGAGGGGGACCAATGAGCAGTTCTTC. The variable domain in full, with the rest retrieved from reference TRBV2 and TRBJ2-1, is EPEVTQTPSHQVTQMGQEVILRCVPISNHLYFYWYRQILGQKVEFLVSFYNNEISEKSEIFDDQFSVERPDGSNFTLKIRSTKLEDSAMYFCASSERGTNEQFFGPGTRLTVL.

The chain uses TRBV6-7 and TRBJ2-3, with 9 bases aligning to TRBD1. TRBV6-7 is an ORF, with its function uncertain. The V segment lost 4 bases and the J segment 4 bases; nucleotides outside the gene matches: 18. The CDR3 totals 19 residues. CDR3 loop: CASSSTLGDRAGIADTQYF. CDR3 in DNA: TGTGCCAGCAGTTCAACTCTGGGGGACAGGGCTGGAATTGCAGATACGCAGTATTTT.

This chain joins TRBV11-3 and TRBJ2-7; weak D call: TRBD1 (5 bases). Germline V gene lookup returns CDR1 SGHNT and CDR2 YENEEA. V was clipped by 3 bases and J by 0 bases, with 12 bases between them. The CDR3 totals 15 residues. As DNA, the CDR3 is TGTGCCAGCAGCTTTTATGCAGGGTCCTCCTACGAGCAGTACTTC. It specifies CASSFYAGSSYEQYF.

The J gene is TRBJ2-5, the V gene TRBV11-3, with TRBD1 identical over 7 bases. This CDR3 has 16 amino acids. With 3 bases clipped from V and 3 bases from J, the junction kept 10 bases outside the gene matches. Germline loops: CDR1 SGHNT, CDR2 YENEEA. This CDR3 reads CASSLATGTAKETQYF. The CDR3 nucleotides are TGTGCCAGCAGCTTGGCTACCGGGACAGCCAAAGAGACCCAGTACTTC.

V and J are TRBV6-8 and TRBJ1-1; perhaps TRBD1 as D (6 bases). Germline V CDR1 and CDR2: MNHGY, SAAAGT. CDR3 size: 15 residues. V lost 5 bases and J 1 base, leaving 14 bases between the germline ends. The CDR3 region is CASSSGTPSNTEAFF. In DNA, the CDR3 is TGTGCCAGCAGTAGCGGGACACCCTCGAACACTGAAGCTTTCTTT.

The V gene is TRBV30, the J gene TRBJ1-3; no firm D call. The CDR3 covers 12 residues. The germline V and J ends were trimmed by 5 bases and 0 bases, with 5 bases remaining between them. Looked up from germline, CDR1 is GTSNPN and CDR2 is SVGIG (reference sequence). CDR3 amino acids: CAWDISGNTIYF. The DNA for the CDR3 is TGTGCCTGGGACATCTCTGGAAACACCATATATTTT.